This T cell receptor beta chain stems from a study of CD8+ T cells in alopecia areata (dated by TCRdb to the late 2010s). Background for the entire study: Treated patients were enrolled in an open-label pilot trial of oral tofacitinib, 5 to 10 mg twice daily, for moderate-to-severe alopecia areata. TCRbeta CDR3 regions were amplified by immunoSEQ multiplex PCR with 35 Vbeta forward and 13 Jbeta reverse primers. In humans, TCRbeta sequencing was performed on scalp tissue and on sorted CD4+ and CD8+ peripheral blood T cells from healthy controls and from patients with patchy or totalis/universalis alopecia areata. RNA was obtained with the PAXgene miRNA kit for fixed scalp, the miRNeasy kit for PBMCs, and the RNeasy kit for mouse skin. Biopsies were taken from tofacitinib-treated patients at baseline and again at 4 and 24 weeks into treatment, and several of those patients also had a later scalp biopsy. Patients received tofacitinib for 6 to 18 months and were then followed off drug for 6 months to check for delayed response and recurrence. The study used high-throughput TCRbeta sequencing to examine T cell clonal expansion in alopecia areata, in both the C3H/HeJ mouse model and human patients. Scalp clonality was compared across normal scalp (n=4), patchy alopecia areata scalp (n=8), and alopecia totalis/universalis scalp (n=8).

Paper-wide results and their limitations: Resident alphabeta T cells in normal human skin are also sequenced, complicating scalp TCR repertoire analysis, unlike mouse skin dominated by gammadelta T cells. Compared with normal scalp, lesional scalp, particularly in alopecia totalis/universalis, had higher clonality and more expanded CD8+ clones, which suggests antigenic drive. Shared TCR sequences between patients were less evident than in mice, which may be partly attributable to HLA diversity in the patient population.

The label giving this sample's time point can be read as: baseline before oral tofacitinib. Lesional scalp punch biopsies and peripheral blood were obtained from alopecia areata patients. After PBMCs were isolated by density centrifugation and stained for CD3, CD4 and CD8, a FACSAria was used to sort CD4+ and CD8+ T cells. The method behind the library was the immunoSEQ multiplex PCR assay. RNA was extracted from all samples and reverse transcribed into cDNA, which served as template for TCR sequencing. First-strand cDNA was synthesized with SuperScript III using a 2:1 mix of oligo-dT and random hexamers. A synthetic immune receptor repertoire was used to measure amplification bias, and any remaining bias was corrected computationally. In the original analysis: Raw reads were preprocessed to remove errors, and CDR3 was defined according to IMGT conventions as the region from the conserved cysteine to phenylalanine. Clonality was computed by normalizing Shannon entropy by log2 of the number of productive unique TCRs and subtracting the result from 1. Whether scalp clones were CD4 or CD8 was inferred by matching scalp TCRbeta sequences against CD4 and CD8 repertoires sorted from blood. The immuneACCESS repertoire file appears here via TCRdb, limited to in-frame rearrangements. These files lack a portion of the clones; in checked studies, under half of the deficit traces to unresolved V genes, and the cause of the others is not known. V and J calls and clone size are those listed in that table; D and trimming were worked out from the DNA. The sample yields 110,000 to 150,000 clones; roughly half were counted once. 0.85% to 1% of the sample is held by the ten biggest clonotypes.

A note on this clone: Its antigen target is currently unknown. Per-nucleotide qualities are absent, and no much larger clonotype sits a single base away.

The junction carries 10 bases between V and J, which are trimmed by 4 bases and 2 bases respectively. The CDR3 runs 15 residues from the cysteine to the phenylalanine. Solely the CDR3 DNA is kept, with 45 bases framed from the first base. As encoded in the germline V gene, CDR1 is SGDLS while CDR2 is YYNGEE. This sample comprised CD4+ T cells sorted from blood, obtained at week 0. This sequence uses TRBV9 and TRBJ2-6, with a tentative D call of TRBD1 or TRBD2, each matching 5 bases. This TCR was sampled from a human donor with alopecia areata. The DNA sequence is as follows: TGTGCCAGCAGCTCCGGGGCGGCTGGGGCCAACGTCCTGACTTTC. This is translated as CASSSGAAGANVLTF.